A selection of T cell receptor beta chains follows, all from one sample in a study of blood T cell repertoires in COVID-19. Produced via immunoSEQ multiplex PCR; TCRdb's table is partial and in-frame only. The sample shows fewer than 400,000 clones, around 90% of them seen only once. Sequencing was done on a sample of PBMCs or T cells enriched from blood (not recorded which). The receptors originated from a woman aged 18-29 years who had recovered from COVID-19. CDR3s include the opening cysteine and the closing phenylalanine or tryptophan. A D gene is named only where the DNA matches it firmly. Part of the rows lack a size; the others show once, few, many or a class for expanded clones.

V gene	clone size	D gene	J gene	CDR3 protein	CDR3 DNA
TRBV28	.	.	TRBJ2-7	CASSLHELAYEQYF	TGTGCCAGCAGTTTGCATGAACTAGCCTACGAGCAGTACTTC
TRBV5-1	.	TRBD1	TRBJ1-2	CASSSDRGLLNYGYTF	TGCGCCAGCAGCTCGGACAGGGGGCTCCTTAACTATGGCTACACCTTC
TRBV15	few	.	TRBJ1-1	CATSRGQAMNTEAFF	TGTGCCACCAGCAGAGGACAAGCCATGAACACTGAAGCTTTCTTT
TRBV11-1	.	.	TRBJ2-3	CASTLGGRDTQYF	TGTGCCAGCACCCTTGGGGGGAGAGATACGCAGTATTTT
TRBV3-1/TRBV3-2	.	.	TRBJ1-4	CASSFTRAANEKLFF	TGTGCCAGCAGCTTCACCAGGGCGGCTAATGAAAAACTGTTTTTT
TRBV7-6	.	TRBD1	TRBJ2-5	CASSLSAPPYPGQGAAETQYF	TGTGCCAGCAGCTTATCCGCCCCACCTTATCCGGGACAGGGGGCGGCTGAGACCCAGTACTTC
TRBV30	.	.	TRBJ1-2	CAWSQAPIASYGYTF	TGTGCCTGGAGTCAGGCCCCTATCGCGTCTTATGGCTACACCTTC
TRBV15	.	.	TRBJ2-1	CATSRGETLAVREQFF	TGTGCCACCAGCAGAGGAGAGACCCTTGCAGTGAGGGAGCAGTTCTTC
TRBV27	once	TRBD2	TRBJ2-2	CASSPSGSWNTGELFF	TGTGCCAGCAGTCCTAGCGGGAGCTGGAACACCGGGGAGCTGTTTTTT
TRBV27	.	TRBD1	TRBJ1-1	CASSDRATEAFF	TGTGCCAGCAGTGACAGGGCCACTGAAGCTTTCTTT
TRBV30	once	.	TRBJ1-2	CAWDVTGFGYGYTF	TGTGCCTGGGACGTCACGGGGTTTGGCTATGGCTACACCTTC
TRBV19	.	TRBD1	TRBJ1-2	CASSRPGQGAIYGYTF	TGTGCCAGTAGCAGACCGGGACAGGGGGCAATCTATGGCTACACCTTC
TRBV5-5	.	TRBD1	TRBJ1-4	CASSFRDSLNEKLFF	TGTGCCAGCAGCTTCCGGGACAGTCTTAATGAAAAACTGTTTTTT
TRBV19	.	.	TRBJ1-5	CASSIRGNNQPQHF	TGTGCCAGTAGTATTCGAGGGAACAATCAGCCCCAGCATTTT
TRBV19	.	.	TRBJ1-5	CASSPDRPNQPQHF	TGTGCCAGTAGTCCGGACAGACCAAACCAGCCCCAGCATTTT
TRBV19	.	.	TRBJ1-2	CASSIDRDYFSGYTF	TGTGCCAGTAGTATAGACAGGGATTACTTTTCTGGCTACACCTTC
TRBV20-1	.	.	TRBJ2-7	CSVWGGLEQYF	TGCAGTGTCTGGGGGGGGCTCGAGCAGTACTTC
TRBV28	.	.	TRBJ2-7	CATSYGSYEQYF	TGTGCCACTTCGTACGGGTCCTACGAGCAGTACTTC
TRBV19	once	.	TRBJ1-1	CASSTRPGAKNTEAFF	TGTGCCAGTAGTACTCGGCCGGGAGCAAAGAACACTGAAGCTTTCTTT
TRBV5-1	few	.	TRBJ1-1	CASSTGGTGADTEAFF	TGCGCCAGCAGCACGGGGGGCACGGGAGCGGACACTGAAGCTTTCTTT
TRBV7-8	few	.	TRBJ1-5	CASSSTHREGHSNQPQHF	TGTGCCAGCAGCTCTACCCACAGGGAGGGCCATAGCAATCAGCCCCAGCATTTT
TRBV10-3	.	.	TRBJ1-1	CAISSGPEAFF	TGTGCCATCAGTTCCGGTCCTGAAGCTTTCTTT
TRBV5-6	.	TRBD2	TRBJ2-1	CASSLFLAGGPHIHNEQFF	TGTGCCAGCAGCTTGTTTCTAGCGGGGGGGCCCCACATACACAATGAGCAGTTCTTC
TRBV19	.	.	TRBJ1-2	CASRRGYGGYTF	TGTGCCAGTAGAAGGGGGTACGGTGGCTACACCTTC
TRBV24-1	few	TRBD2	TRBJ2-1	CATSDWTSGAYNEQFF	TGTGCCACCAGTGATTGGACTAGTGGCGCCTACAATGAGCAGTTCTTC
TRBV2	.	.	TRBJ1-1	CASKQGWLGRDTEAFF	TGTGCCAGCAAACAGGGATGGCTTGGACGGGATACTGAAGCTTTCTTT
TRBV4-3	.	.	TRBJ2-7	CASSQGLSSAYEQYF	TGCGCCAGCAGCCAAGGTTTGAGTTCGGCCTACGAGCAGTACTTC
TRBV18	once	.	TRBJ1-3	CASSPTGNGNTIYF	TGTGCCAGCTCACCCACAGGGAATGGAAACACCATATATTTT
TRBV9	few	.	TRBJ1-6	CASSVRDRTYNSPLHF	TGTGCCAGCAGCGTTAGAGACAGAACCTATAATTCACCCCTCCACTTT
TRBV19	.	.	TRBJ1-5	CASNPTGLGNQPQHF	TGTGCCAGTAACCCCACAGGGTTGGGCAATCAGCCCCAGCATTTT
TRBV20-1	.	.	TRBJ2-3	CSASLAWGADTQYF	TGCAGTGCTAGTCTGGCTTGGGGCGCAGATACGCAGTATTTT
TRBV12-3/TRBV12-4	.	.	TRBJ1-5	CASSLGHSQPQHF	TGTGCCAGCAGTTTAGGCCACTCCCAGCCCCAGCATTTT
TRBV28	.	.	TRBJ1-2	CASSFQGTYGYTF	TGTGCCAGCAGTTTTCAGGGAACCTATGGCTACACCTTC
TRBV7-3	once	TRBD2	TRBJ2-5	CASSLTGGSASQETQYF	TGTGCCAGCAGCTTAACCGGCGGGAGTGCGTCCCAAGAGACCCAGTACTTC
TRBV28	.	.	TRBJ2-7	CATGGLASEQYF	TGTGCCACCGGAGGGCTAGCTAGCGAGCAGTACTTC
TRBV27	.	.	TRBJ1-6	CASSLLAGFGDSPLHF	TGTGCCAGCAGTTTATTAGCGGGCTTCGGGGATTCACCCCTCCACTTT
TRBV18	.	TRBD2	TRBJ2-3	CASSPGGGTDTQYF	TGTGCCAGCTCACCAGGCGGGGGGACAGATACGCAGTATTTT
TRBV15	.	.	TRBJ2-2	CATSLGPGELFF	TGTGCCACCAGCTTGGGGCCCGGGGAGCTGTTTTTT
TRBV3-1/TRBV3-2	.	.	TRBJ1-1	CASSYPGTLTEAFF	TGTGCCAGCAGCTATCCCGGGACTTTGACTGAAGCTTTCTTT
TRBV9	few	TRBD2	TRBJ2-5	CASSVGGGGDQETQYF	TGTGCCAGCAGCGTAGGCGGGGGGGGAGATCAAGAGACCCAGTACTTC